The clone carrying this T cell receptor (beta chain) was seen repeatedly, ten times or more. What it binds is unknown. The sample is drawn from a study of Graves' ophthalmopathy and Graves' hyperthyroidism. Overall study results and limits: Progression of ophthalmopathy was predicted by the model with about 67% sensitivity and roughly 78% specificity.

PBMCs were isolated from a roughly 9 ml sample of fresh peripheral blood. The CDR3 spans 13 residues. Trimming removed 5 bases from V and 4 bases from J, with 9 bases in between. In germline, CDR1 is LNHDA, CDR2 SQIVND (reference sequence). For repertoire sequencing, the TCR beta CDR3 regions were amplified from RNA transcripts. The workflow started with a first-round RT-PCR run with HTBI primers and then moved on to a second-round multiplex PCR. TCRdb redid the calling of the multiplex PCR reads with MiXCR, one entry per CDR3 protein. The sample lists approximately 460,000 distinct CDR3 sequences, roughly an eighth occurring once.

This receptor was obtained from a young woman with Graves' ophthalmopathy. The chain joins TRBV19 to TRBJ1-5; the D gene is possibly TRBD1 (6 bases). The source material was blood. In DNA form, the CDR3 reads TGTGCCAGTAGTGTCCAGGGGAATCAGCCCCAGCATTTT. Its translation: CASSVQGNQPQHF.